These 27 T cell receptor beta chains originate from one sample sequenced in a study of cytomegalovirus exposure and HLA in healthy donors. PCR used 60 Vbeta primers and 13 Jbeta primers. TCRdb's table, derived via immunoSEQ multiplex PCR, lists solely in-frame clones and lacks some. This table holds about 140,000 clones, roughly 79% found once. Sequenced material: PBMCs. These TCRs come from a woman aged 55-70 years in good health and CMV-seropositive.

The chain recombines TRBV7-9 with TRBJ2-1, with TRBD1 as a possible D gene (6 bases). Germline CDR1 is SEHNR and CDR2 is FQNEAQ (reference sequence). This CDR3 region has 16 residues. V was cut by 7 bases and J by 8 bases, with 24 bases left in between. For the CDR3, the DNA is TGTGCCAGCAACCCCCCCTACTCGTCCAGGGGCGATGAGCAGTTCTTC. It translates to CASNPPYSSRGDEQFF.

The V and J genes are TRBV7-2 and TRBJ2-7; unclear D gene. CDR3 length: 13 residues. V lost 4 bases to trimming and J lost 4 bases, with 11 bases between them. Germline assignment: CDR1 SGHTA and CDR2 FQGNSA. The CDR3 region is CASSSAQRYEQYF. CDR3 in DNA: TGTGCCAGCAGCTCCGCGCAGCGTTACGAGCAGTACTTC.

V gene TRBV2 combines with J gene TRBJ2-5, with 8 positions matching TRBD1. The CDR3 contains 15 residues. Losses at the gene ends were 3 bases for V and 3 bases for J; bases not matched to a gene: 6. CDR1 SNHLY and CDR2 FYNNEI come from the germline V gene. CDR3: CASSEKDRGEETQYF. For the CDR3, the DNA is TGTGCCAGCAGTGAGAAAGACAGGGGAGAAGAGACCCAGTACTTC.

J is TRBJ1-1 and V is TRBV7-3; TRBD1 aligns across 7 bases. Germline V lookup: CDR1 SGHTA, CDR2 FQGTGA. CDR3 length: 16 amino acids. Trimming cost V 0 bases and J 3 bases; bases outside gene matches: 7. The CDR3 DNA sequence: TGTGCCAGCAGCTTAACCCTAGGGGGCGGTTACACTGAAGCTTTCTTT. It translates to CASSLTLGGGYTEAFF.

J is TRBJ1-2 and V is TRBV29-1; TRBD1 aligns across 8 bases. Germline V gene sequence: CDR1 SQVTM, CDR2 ANQGSEA. V gave up 5 bases and J gave up 4 bases; unmatched junction bases: 3. The CDR3 is 12 residues long. DNA of the CDR3: TGCAGCGTTCAGGGGGCAAGCTATGGCTACACCTTC. Translation: CSVQGASYGYTF.

The J gene is TRBJ2-5, the V gene TRBV5-6, with 7 bases that match TRBD1. The germline V gene encodes CDR1 SGHDT and CDR2 YYEEEE. V shed 4 bases and J 5 bases; nucleotides not matched to a gene: 11. This CDR3 is 15 amino acids long. This CDR3 is CASSAVTGSWETQYF. The CDR3 nucleotides read TGTGCCAGCAGCGCTGTGACAGGGTCTTGGGAGACCCAGTACTTC.

This chain links TRBV6-4 with TRBJ2-2, with a tentative D call TRBD1 (6 bases). Looked up from germline, CDR1 is MRHNA and CDR2 is SNTAGT. This CDR3 is 14 amino acids long. The ends were cut back, 7 bases at V and 6 bases at J, with 15 bases in the middle. The DNA for the CDR3 is TGTGCCAGCAAGGACAGTGGAGTACCCGGGGAGCTGTTTTTT. It specifies CASKDSGVPGELFF.

The rearrangement joins TRBV4-3 to TRBJ2-2, with a tentative D call TRBD2 (6 bases). Per germline, CDR1 LGHNA and CDR2 YSLEER. Trimming stripped 0 bases from V and 3 bases from J, with 11 bases between. The CDR3 consists of 16 residues. The CDR3 nucleotides are TGCGCCAGCAGCCAAGAAAGGAGGGCACACACCGGGGAGCTGTTTTTT. This translates into CASSQERRAHTGELFF.

In this sample, this clone turned up a few times. This sequence joins TRBV4-3 and TRBJ2-2, with TRBD2 matching 8 bases. Germline V CDR1 and CDR2: LGHNA, YSLEER. The CDR3 runs 14 residues. V trimming: 6 bases; J trimming: 6 bases; junction bases outside the gene matches: 6. The CDR3 nucleotides read TGCGCCAGCAGGAGCGGGAGTCTGGCCGGGGAGCTGTTTTTT. Translated: CASRSGSLAGELFF.

On this clone: Other DNA sequences of this sample code for an identical CDR3. The chain is built from TRBV18 and TRBJ1-2, with TRBD1 as a possible D gene (5 bases). From germline, CDR1 is KGHSH and CDR2 LQKENI. CDR3 length: 13 amino acids. The germline V and J ends were trimmed by 6 bases and 3 bases, with 11 bases remaining between them. The CDR3 is CASSPGGDYGYTF. The CDR3 region has the DNA TGTGCCAGCTCTCCCGGGGGAGACTATGGCTACACCTTC. Variable domain in full (rest from reference TRBV18 and TRBJ1-2): NAGVMQNPRHLVRRRGQEARLRCSPMKGHSHVYWYRQLPEEGLKFMVYLQKENIIDESGMPKERFSAEFPKEGPSILRIQQVVRGDSAAYFCASSPGGDYGYTFGSGTRLTVV.

CDR3 coding DNA: TGTGCCAGCAGCTTCGCGGGGGTGAACACTGAAGCTTTCTTT. Protein: CASSFAGVNTEAFF. This rearrangement joins TRBV7-8 to TRBJ1-1; TRBD1 is a possible D gene (5 bases). V lost 3 bases, J lost 0 bases, and 8 bases lay in between. This CDR3 is 14 amino acids long. Germline V gives CDR1 SGHVS, CDR2 FQNEAQ.

In its sample, this clone was seen once. This chain links TRBV4-2 with TRBJ2-7, with D possibly TRBD1 on 6 matching bases. This CDR3 has 16 amino acids. Germline V gene lookup returns CDR1 LGHNA and CDR2 YNFKEQ. The ends were cut back, 2 bases at V and 7 bases at J, with 21 bases in the middle. CDR3 amino acids: CASSQSPSGDGWEQYF. DNA for the CDR3: TGTGCCAGCAGCCAATCCCCTTCAGGGGACGGTTGGGAGCAGTACTTC.

This chain uses TRBV13 with TRBJ1-3, with TRBD1 matching 8 bases. Losses at the gene ends were 1 base for V and 6 bases for J; bases not matched to a gene: 11. The CDR3 consists of 17 residues. The V gene's germline CDR1 is PRHDT and CDR2 FYEKMQ (reference sequence). CDR3 loop: CASSLDPPTGDENTIYF. CDR3 nucleotides: TGTGCCAGCAGCTTAGACCCCCCGACAGGGGATGAAAACACCATATATTTT.

The rearrangement joins TRBV5-4 to TRBJ2-3; 7 positions match TRBD2. Germline-derived CDR1 and CDR2 are SGHNT and YYREEE (reference sequence). The CDR3 contains 15 residues. Germline trimming cut 2 bases from V and 4 bases from J; bases unmatched to any gene: 7. The CDR3 spells CASSFPAGFSDTQYF. CDR3 sequence (DNA): TGTGCCAGCAGCTTTCCAGCGGGATTCTCAGATACGCAGTATTTT.

V is TRBV7-9 and J is TRBJ1-4; perhaps TRBD1 as D (6 bases). Trimming removed 5 bases from V and 7 bases from J, with 17 bases in between. Germline V lookup: CDR1 SEHNR, CDR2 FQNEAQ (reference sequence). This CDR3 is built from 15 residues. CDR3 bases: TGTGCCAGCAGCGCAGGGACACATGGAGGTGAAAAACTGTTTTTT. Protein product: CASSAGTHGGEKLFF.

The chain uses TRBV27 and TRBJ2-7; D unclear. Between the trimmed V and J ends, which lost 4 bases and 3 bases, there was a span of 7 bases. The germline V gene encodes CDR1 MNHEY and CDR2 SMNVEV (reference sequence). There are 12 residues in the CDR3. The CDR3 here is CASSSLHYEQYF. CDR3 DNA: TGTGCCAGCAGTTCACTCCACTACGAGCAGTACTTC.

This clone was seen a few times. The chain has TRBV4-3 and TRBJ2-7; 8 bases fit TRBD2. V gave up 3 bases and J gave up 2 bases; unmatched junction bases: 9. Germline V gives CDR1 LGHNA, CDR2 YSLEER. The CDR3 totals 16 residues. CDR3 bases: TGCGCCAGCAGCCAGGGACTAGTCGGCGGGGCCTACGAGCAGTACTTC. Amino acids: CASSQGLVGGAYEQYF.

V usage is TRBV28 and J usage is TRBJ2-1; 7 nucleotides line up with TRBD1. Trimming took 5 bases from V and 4 from J; bases not matched to a gene: 5. From germline, CDR1 is MDHEN and CDR2 SYDVKM. The CDR3 length is 14 residues. CDR3 residues: CASSEGTAYNEQFF. The DNA for the CDR3 is TGTGCCAGCAGTGAAGGGACAGCTTACAATGAGCAGTTCTTC.

This chain uses TRBV30 with TRBJ2-1; D may be TRBD1 (6 bases). Trimming removed 0 bases at V and 4 bases at J, with 13 bases between. Looked up from germline, CDR1 is GTSNPN and CDR2 is SVGIG (reference sequence). The CDR3 sequence is 15 residues long. CDR3 DNA: TGTGCCTGGAGTGTCCAGGACAGCCTGTACAATGAGCAGTTCTTC. It codes for CAWSVQDSLYNEQFF.

J is TRBJ2-7 and V is TRBV6-6, with TRBD2 as a possible D gene (6 bases). Trimming pared 6 bases from V and 3 bases from J, leaving 21 bases between. Germline CDR1 and CDR2: MNHNY and SVGAGI (reference sequence). The CDR3 sequence is 16 residues long. CDR3 sequence: CASRPTSPGSHYEQYF. Written as DNA, the CDR3 is TGTGCCAGCAGACCTACCTCTCCCGGGAGCCACTACGAGCAGTACTTC.

The CDR3 spells CASSFQSGGNEQFF. CDR3 coding DNA: TGTGCCAGCAGCTTCCAGTCGGGAGGCAATGAGCAGTTCTTC. The chain carries TRBV7-8 and TRBJ2-1; the match to TRBD2 covers 7 bases. CDR1 and CDR2 (germline): SGHVS, FQNEAQ. The length of the CDR3 is 14 residues. Unmatched junction bases numbered 5, after V lost 3 bases and J lost 6 bases.

V is TRBV14 and J is TRBJ2-3, with D possibly being TRBD2 (6 bases). The V end lost 0 bases, the J end lost 4 bases, and 8 bases lay between the germline ends. CDR1 is SGHDN, CDR2 FVKESK, per germline. This CDR3 is built from 14 residues. The CDR3: CASSQESGADTQYF. DNA of the CDR3: TGTGCCAGCAGCCAAGAATCGGGGGCAGATACGCAGTATTTT.

DNA of the CDR3: TGTGCCAGTAGTATTTCATCCCCAGGGGTTGCTGGACTGGACAATGAGCAGTTCTTC. Its protein is CASSISSPGVAGLDNEQFF. This chain joins TRBV19 and TRBJ2-1; possibly TRBD1 for D (6 bases). The CDR3 runs 19 residues. Looked up from germline, CDR1 is LNHDA and CDR2 is SQIVND (reference sequence). V shed 3 bases and J shed 5 bases, with 26 bases lying between them.

The V gene is TRBV4-3, the J gene TRBJ2-1; 8 bases line up with TRBD1. The CDR3 is 15 amino acids. Germline V gives CDR1 LGHNA, CDR2 YSLEER. The J segment lost 8 bases and the V segment lost 4 bases, leaving 10 bases of the junction unmatched. CDR3 amino acids: CASSPSAGQGYEQFF. The CDR3 DNA reads TGCGCCAGCAGCCCAAGCGCAGGACAGGGCTATGAGCAGTTCTTC.

V gene TRBV30 combines with J gene TRBJ1-5; 7 bases are a match to TRBD1. The V gene end was trimmed by 2 bases and the J gene end by 3 bases; junction bases not matched to a gene: 10. Germline CDR1 and CDR2: GTSNPN and SVGIG (reference sequence). The CDR3 runs 16 residues. CDR3 residues: CAWSPIRDSPNQPQHF. DNA of the CDR3: TGTGCCTGGAGTCCGATCCGGGACAGTCCCAATCAGCCCCAGCATTTT.

The V and J genes are TRBV15 and TRBJ1-6; no reliable D call. CDR1 and CDR2 (germline): LNHNV, YYDKDF (reference sequence). Trimming cost V 1 base and J 7 bases, with 11 bases left between them. The CDR3 is made up of 15 amino acids. The CDR3 DNA reads TGTGCCACCAGCAGAGTCGCGGCCCGGAATTCACCCCTCCACTTT. It translates to CATSRVAARNSPLHF. Full variable domain (rest looked up from reference TRBV15 and TRBJ1-6): DAMVIQNPRYQVTQFGKPVTLSCSQTLNHNVMYWYQQKSSQAPKLLFHYYDKDFNNEADTPDNFQSRRPNTSFCFLDIRSPGLGDTAMYLCATSRVAARNSPLHFGNGTRLTVT.

The rearrangement links TRBV27 to TRBJ1-1, with 8 bases matching TRBD1. The germline gives CDR1 MNHEY, CDR2 SMNVEV (reference sequence). The length of the CDR3 is 14 residues. V dropped 7 bases and J dropped 1; count of bases not matched to a gene: 5. The CDR3 spells CASMQGASNTEAFF. CDR3 sequence (DNA): TGTGCCAGCATGCAGGGGGCATCGAACACTGAAGCTTTCTTT.